Listed below are T cell receptor beta chains from one sample, sequenced in a study of human T cells and chemical hapten exposure. Each CDR3 protein is one row after TCRdb ran MiXCR on the RACE reads. The profile shows roughly 200,000 distinct CDR3 sequences, 20% to 25% of them singletons. Source: whole blood, taken in connection with sensitization to the hapten diphenylcyclopropenone (DPC). Source of these receptors: a woman aged 50 to 60 with alopecia areata. Some clones in this sample may be carry-over from other donors' samples. The conserved cysteine and the conserved F or W are not part of the CDR3 here.

v_gene	j_gene	CDR3aa
TRBV14	TRBJ2-1	ASSHVGGVGGYNEQF
TRBV20-1	TRBJ2-3	SARSGLPVPRTDTQY
TRBV29-1	TRBJ2-1	SVSRQGDNEQF
TRBV3-1	TRBJ1-3	ASSQERRGAGNTIY
TRBV3-1	TRBJ2-1	ASSQMAGGMYNEQF
TRBV11-2	TRBJ2-1	ASSHGVERSYNEQF
TRBV5-1	TRBJ2-7	ASSWDPNGEQY
TRBV5-4	TRBJ2-3	ASSLGLGLSTQY
TRBV6-2/TRBV6-3	TRBJ2-2	ASSSRGLAVNTGELF
TRBV7-9	TRBJ2-3	ASNREKDTQY
TRBV5-1	TRBJ2-7	ASRFTGGSYEQY
TRBV5-1	TRBJ2-3	ASSFSGRESDTQY
TRBV10-3	TRBJ2-7	AISVNRGAVAEQY
TRBV6-1	TRBJ1-5	ASSERQGVVPQH
TRBV7-9	TRBJ1-1	ASRLRTSDTEAF
TRBV29-1	TRBJ1-1	SVAGDPTEAF
TRBV7-2	TRBJ1-1	ASSSRQGENTEAF
TRBV5-1	TRBJ1-1	ASSGGRNRDTEAF
TRBV13	TRBJ1-2	ASSLTGARGYT
TRBV3-1	TRBJ2-1	ASSQGLADSYNEQF
TRBV5-1	TRBJ2-7	ASRASSYEQY
TRBV10-3	TRBJ2-3	AISDRGRGLTDTQY
TRBV20-1	TRBJ2-3	SAGRGMGTDTQY
TRBV20-1	TRBJ1-2	SAPTGPYGYT
TRBV18	TRBJ1-1	ASSPIRDTKNTEAF
TRBV2	TRBJ2-1	ASSEVGTGRYNEQF
TRBV29-1	TRBJ2-1	SVSSGTDYNEQF
TRBV5-1	TRBJ2-5	ASSTETSLGETQY
TRBV29-1	TRBJ2-7	SVGRSLSYEQY
TRBV29-1	TRBJ2-3	SGGLAHRTDTQY
TRBV7-3	TRBJ2-3	ASSASGTSTQY
TRBV24-1	TRBJ2-2	ATSDPAGLAFNTGELF
TRBV4-1	TRBJ1-5	ASSQDLRGQPQH
TRBV24-1	TRBJ2-7	ATSRSGRRDEQY
TRBV27	TRBJ2-1	ASSLASGKDYNEQF
TRBV5-1	TRBJ1-6	ASASMEGGLPNSPLH
TRBV7-9	TRBJ1-6	ASQGGSLYNSPLH
TRBV12-3/TRBV12-4	TRBJ1-6	ASSLGGRLSYSPLH
TRBV27	TRBJ2-7	ASSPLAGTPSTY
TRBV7-9	TRBJ1-5	ASSFSGDQPQH
TRBV20-1	TRBJ1-1	SATISKTGGGMNTEAF
TRBV5-5	TRBJ1-6	ASSLEDRNNSPLH
TRBV5-4	TRBJ2-7	ASSLGPTSYEQY
TRBV6-1	TRBJ1-1	ASNLNSATEAF
TRBV11-1	TRBJ1-1	ASSLGRANTEAF
TRBV24-1	TRBJ1-5	ATSDPGTNQPQH
TRBV25-1	TRBJ2-3	ASSPGIRDTQY
TRBV5-6	TRBJ2-7	ASRHSGVGGYEQY
TRBV24-1	TRBJ2-3	ATSEGHTQY
TRBV10-3	TRBJ2-7	AISESTLAGGPREQY
TRBV20-1	TRBJ2-5	SARDEGSWTQY
TRBV5-5	TRBJ2-3	ASSLVLGTDTQY
TRBV20-1	TRBJ2-1	SVPSLLDNEQF
TRBV18	TRBJ2-7	ASSSGTGTSYEQY
TRBV12-3/TRBV12-4	TRBJ2-1	ASSPMDEQF